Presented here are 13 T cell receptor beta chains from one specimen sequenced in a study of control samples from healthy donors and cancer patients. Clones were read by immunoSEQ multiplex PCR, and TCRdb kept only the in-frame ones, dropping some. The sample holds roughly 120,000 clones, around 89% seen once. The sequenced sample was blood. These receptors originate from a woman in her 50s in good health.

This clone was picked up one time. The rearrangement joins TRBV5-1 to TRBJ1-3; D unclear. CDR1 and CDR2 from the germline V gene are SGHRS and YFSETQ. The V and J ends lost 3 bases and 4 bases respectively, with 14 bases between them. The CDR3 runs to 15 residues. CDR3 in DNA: TGCGCCAGCAGCTCGGTGGGCAGTTGGGGAAACACCATATATTTT. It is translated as CASSSVGSWGNTIYF.

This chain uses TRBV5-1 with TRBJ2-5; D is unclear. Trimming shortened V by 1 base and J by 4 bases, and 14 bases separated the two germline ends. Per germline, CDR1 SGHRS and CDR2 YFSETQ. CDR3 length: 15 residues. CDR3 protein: CASSLLVAPGETQYF. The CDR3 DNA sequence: TGCGCCAGCAGCTTGTTGGTTGCCCCGGGAGAGACCCAGTACTTC.

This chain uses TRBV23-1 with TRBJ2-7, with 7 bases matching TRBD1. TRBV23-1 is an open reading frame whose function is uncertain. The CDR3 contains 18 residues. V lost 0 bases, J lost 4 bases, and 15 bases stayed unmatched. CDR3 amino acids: CASSQSTSPTGTAYEQYF. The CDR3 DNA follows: TGCGCCAGCAGTCAATCAACCTCGCCGACAGGGACGGCGTACGAGCAGTACTTC.

The CDR3 sequence: CSVVSGAGDQPQHF. Here the CDR3 DNA reads TGCAGCGTTGTATCTGGGGCAGGGGATCAGCCCCAGCATTTT. This chain connects TRBV29-1 to TRBJ1-5; D may be TRBD1 (6 bases). This CDR3 contains 14 residues. V dropped 4 bases and J dropped 5 bases, with 15 bases sitting between them. Germline V lookup: CDR1 SQVTM, CDR2 ANQGSEA.

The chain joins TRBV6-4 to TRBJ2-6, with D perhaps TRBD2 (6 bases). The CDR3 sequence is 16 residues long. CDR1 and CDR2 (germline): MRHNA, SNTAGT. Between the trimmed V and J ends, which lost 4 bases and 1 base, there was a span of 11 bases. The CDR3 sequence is CASSVGGASGANVLTF. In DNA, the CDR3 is TGTGCCAGCAGTGTAGGAGGGGCTTCTGGGGCCAACGTCCTGACTTTC.

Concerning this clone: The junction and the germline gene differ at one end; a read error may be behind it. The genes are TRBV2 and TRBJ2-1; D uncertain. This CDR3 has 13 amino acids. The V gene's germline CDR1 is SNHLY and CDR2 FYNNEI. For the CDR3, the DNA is TGTGCCAGCAGCGAAGGGCGGTGGAATGAGCAGTTCTTC. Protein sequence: CASSEGRWNEQFF.

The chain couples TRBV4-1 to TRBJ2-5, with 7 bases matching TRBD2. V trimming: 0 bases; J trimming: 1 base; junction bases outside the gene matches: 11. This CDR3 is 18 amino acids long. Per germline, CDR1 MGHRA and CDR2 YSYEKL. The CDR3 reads CASSQEGGFGGPQETQYF. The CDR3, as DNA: TGCGCCAGCAGCCAAGAGGGGGGGTTCGGGGGACCCCAAGAGACCCAGTACTTC.

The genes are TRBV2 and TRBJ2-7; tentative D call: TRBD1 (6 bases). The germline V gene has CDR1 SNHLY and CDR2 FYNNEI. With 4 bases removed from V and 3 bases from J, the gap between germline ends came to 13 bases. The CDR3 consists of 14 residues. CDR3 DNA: TGTGCCAGCAGTGCCCGCCAGGGGTACTACGAGCAGTACGTC. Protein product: CASSARQGYYEQYV.

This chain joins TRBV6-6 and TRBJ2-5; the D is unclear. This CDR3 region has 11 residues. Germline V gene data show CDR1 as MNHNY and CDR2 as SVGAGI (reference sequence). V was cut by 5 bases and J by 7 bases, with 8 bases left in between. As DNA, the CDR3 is TGTGCCAGCAGTCCCGCCGTGACCCAGTACTTC. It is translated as CASSPAVTQYF.

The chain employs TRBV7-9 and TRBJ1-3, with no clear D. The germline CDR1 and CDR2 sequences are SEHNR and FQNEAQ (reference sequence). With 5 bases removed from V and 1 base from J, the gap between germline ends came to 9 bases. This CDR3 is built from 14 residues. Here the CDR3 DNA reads TGTGCCAGCAGCCCTATGCGTTCTGGAAACACCATATATTTT. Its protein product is CASSPMRSGNTIYF. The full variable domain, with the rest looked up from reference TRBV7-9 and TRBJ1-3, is DTGVSQNPRHKITKRGQNVTFRCDPISEHNRLYWYRQTLGQGPEFLTYFQNEAQLEKSRLLSDRFSAERPKGSFSTLEIQRTEQGDSAMYLCASSPMRSGNTIYFGEGSWLTVV.

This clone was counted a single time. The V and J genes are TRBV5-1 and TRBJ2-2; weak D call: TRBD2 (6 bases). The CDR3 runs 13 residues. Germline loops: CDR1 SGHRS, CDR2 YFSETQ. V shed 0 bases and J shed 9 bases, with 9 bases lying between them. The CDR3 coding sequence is TGCGCCAGCAGCTTGGGAGGGAGGCGGGAGCTGTTTTTT. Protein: CASSLGGRRELFF.

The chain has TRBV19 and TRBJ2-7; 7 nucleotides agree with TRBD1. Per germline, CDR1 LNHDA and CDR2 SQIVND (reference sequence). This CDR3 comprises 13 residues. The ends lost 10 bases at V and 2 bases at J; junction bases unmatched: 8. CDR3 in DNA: TGTGCCACCTCGGACAGGCGAGCCTACGAGCAGTACTTC. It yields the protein CATSDRRAYEQYF.

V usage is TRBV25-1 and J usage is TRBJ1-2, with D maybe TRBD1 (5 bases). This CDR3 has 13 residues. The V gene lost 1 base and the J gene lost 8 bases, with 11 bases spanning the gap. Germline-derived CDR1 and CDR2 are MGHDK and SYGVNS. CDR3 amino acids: CASSEFVGEGYTF. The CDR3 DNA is TGTGCCAGCAGTGAATTTGTAGGGGAAGGCTACACCTTC.